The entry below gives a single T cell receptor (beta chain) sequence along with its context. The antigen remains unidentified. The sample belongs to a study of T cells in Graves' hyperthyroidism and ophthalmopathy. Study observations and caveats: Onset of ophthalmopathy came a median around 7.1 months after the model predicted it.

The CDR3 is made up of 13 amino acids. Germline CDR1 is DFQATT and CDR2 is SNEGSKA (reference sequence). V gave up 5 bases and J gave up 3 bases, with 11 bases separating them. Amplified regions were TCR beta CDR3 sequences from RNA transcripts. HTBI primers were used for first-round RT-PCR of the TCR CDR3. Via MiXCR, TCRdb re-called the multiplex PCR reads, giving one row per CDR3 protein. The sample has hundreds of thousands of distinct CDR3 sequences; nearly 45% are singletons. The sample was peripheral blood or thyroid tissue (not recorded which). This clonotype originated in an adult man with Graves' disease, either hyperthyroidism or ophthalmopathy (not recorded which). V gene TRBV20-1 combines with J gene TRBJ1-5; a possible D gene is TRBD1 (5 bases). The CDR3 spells CSASGGINQPQHF. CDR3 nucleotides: TGCAGTGCTTCGGGGGGTATCAATCAGCCCCAGCATTTT.